The TCR beta chain under discussion was sequenced for a study of T cell repertoires in cytomegalovirus infection. Study-wide background: Public TCR beta signature analysis indicated the presence of both CMV infection and matching HLA type.

Worth noting for this clonotype: The antigen is unknown.

The V segment lost 6 bases and the J segment 6 bases; nucleotides outside the gene matches: 12. The CDR3 totals 15 residues. MiXCR, run by TCRdb on the reads, gives a single entry per CDR3 protein. Of around 260,000 distinct CDR3 sequences in the sample, approximately 9% are singletons; the top ten hold approximately 15%. Regarding the study as a whole: The study identified carriers of CMV plus the relevant HLA from cumulative public TCR beta family frequency.

Sequencing input: PBMCs. This receptor was obtained from a human donor in good health (CMV status not recorded). Some clones in this sample may be carry-over from other donors' samples. The chain uses TRBV12-3 or TRBV12-4 and TRBJ2-3, with 7 bases that match TRBD1. Here the CDR3 reads CASSRGTSWGDTQYF. Here the CDR3 DNA reads TGTGCCAGCAGCAGGGGGACATCCTGGGGGGATACGCAGTATTTT.